The source of this T cell receptor (beta chain) is a study of CD8 T cells in ankylosing spondylitis. Study results and limitations: A motif in TCR beta, a set of eight highly homologous variants, appeared characteristic of ankylosing spondylitis blood. The study looked at matched synovial fluid samples from ankylosing spondylitis patients. Disease-linked clones were reported to be significantly enriched there.

This clonotype was observed many times. What it recognizes is unknown. Each CDR3 protein is one row after TCRdb ran MiXCR on the 5' RACE reads. The repertoire holds 180,000 or so distinct CDR3 sequences, with around 10% as singletons. With 3 bases removed from V and 4 bases from J, the gap between germline ends came to 15 bases. The CDR3 covers 14 residues. In germline, CDR1 is DFQATT, CDR2 SNEGSKA (reference sequence). This chain uses TRBV20-1 with TRBJ2-5; TRBD1 is a possible D gene (6 bases). The sample consisted of blood, either unsorted or a sorted T cell fraction (not recorded which). The source is a male donor with ankylosing spondylitis or in good health (not recorded which). The CDR3 DNA reads TGCAGTGCTAGCGTGGTGGCAGGGGTAGAGACCCAGTACTTC. As protein: CSASVVAGVETQYF.